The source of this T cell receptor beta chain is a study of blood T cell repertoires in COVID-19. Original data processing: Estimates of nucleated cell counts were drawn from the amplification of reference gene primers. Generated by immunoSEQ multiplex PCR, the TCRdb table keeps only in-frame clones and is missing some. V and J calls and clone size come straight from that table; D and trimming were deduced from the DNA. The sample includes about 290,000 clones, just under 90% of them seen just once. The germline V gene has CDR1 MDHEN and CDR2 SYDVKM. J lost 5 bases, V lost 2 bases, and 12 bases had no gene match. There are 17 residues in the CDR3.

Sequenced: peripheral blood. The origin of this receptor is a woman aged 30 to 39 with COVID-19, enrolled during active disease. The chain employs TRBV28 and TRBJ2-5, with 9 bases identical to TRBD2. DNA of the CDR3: TGTGCCAGCAGTTTAAGCGGGGGCGGGGGGGCGCGGGAGACCCAGTACTTC. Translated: CASSLSGGGGARETQYF. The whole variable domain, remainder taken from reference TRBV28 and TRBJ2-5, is DVKVTQSSRYLVKRTGEKVFLECVQDMDHENMFWYRQDPGLGLRLIYFSYDVKMKEKGDIPEGYSVSREKKERFSLILESASTNQTSMYLCASSLSGGGGARETQYFGPGTRLLVL.